This T cell receptor beta chain was sequenced during a study of blood T cell repertoires in COVID-19. Study overall: Collection of acute and convalescent COVID-19 samples took place in the United States, Italy and Spain. PBMCs, B-cell-depleted T cells, or T cells were the source of the cDNA or gDNA that made up the material.

Two negative PCRs, clearance, or symptom resolution were required of recovered Cohort 3 donors. Germline V CDR1 and CDR2: SGHNT, YENEEA. This CDR3 contains 18 residues. V shed 4 bases, J shed 0 bases, and the junction held 11 bases outside the gene matches. Original methodology: Using reference gene primer amplification, nucleated cell counts were estimated. Data came from immunoSEQ multiplex PCR; TCRdb stores just in-frame clones and leaves some out. V, J and clone size were drawn from that table, and D and trimming were deduced from the DNA. Of 250,000 to 350,000 clones in the sample, approximately 87% were seen once.

This chain links TRBV11-3 with TRBJ1-3, with 8 bases identical to TRBD1. The sample was PBMCs or T cells enriched from blood (not recorded which). The TCR was taken from a woman aged 25 to 39 who had recovered from COVID-19. The CDR3 loop is CASSSWDRLLSSGNTIYF. Here the CDR3 DNA reads TGTGCCAGCAGCTCTTGGGACAGGCTTCTAAGCTCTGGAAACACCATATATTTT.